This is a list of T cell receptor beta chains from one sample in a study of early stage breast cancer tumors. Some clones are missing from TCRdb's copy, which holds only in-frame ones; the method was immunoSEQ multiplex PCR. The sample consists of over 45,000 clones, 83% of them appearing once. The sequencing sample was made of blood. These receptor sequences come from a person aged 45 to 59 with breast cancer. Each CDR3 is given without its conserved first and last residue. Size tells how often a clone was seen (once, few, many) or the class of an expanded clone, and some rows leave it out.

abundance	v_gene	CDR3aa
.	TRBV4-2	ASSQEGGNSYNEQF
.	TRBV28	ASTGDYGYT
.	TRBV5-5	ASSFTTGEETQY
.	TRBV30	AWSVGFSNQPQH
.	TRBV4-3	ASSQDGGAGETQY
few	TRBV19	ASIPRGLALSGANVLT
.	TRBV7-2	ASSLDWVSPLH
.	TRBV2	ASRDGTSGSYEQY
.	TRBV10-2	ASIPQGANEKLF
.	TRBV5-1	ASRPWVGSASDYT
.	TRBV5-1	ASSLARRAGINYEQY
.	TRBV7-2	ASSRLGTSWETQY
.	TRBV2	ASSEGTGGAETQY